This TCR beta chain came from a study of lymphopenia after photon versus proton radiotherapy. This clone appeared a few times. The length of the CDR3 is 16 residues. From germline, CDR1 is LNHNV and CDR2 YYDKDF (reference sequence). V lost 3 bases and J 2 bases, leaving 14 bases between the germline ends. TCRdb keeps only in-frame clones here, not all; method: immunoSEQ multiplex PCR. This table holds roughly 53,000 clones, about 83% found once. This TCR was sampled from a man aged 50 to 60 with gastric cancer. The V call is TRBV15, the J call TRBJ1-3; tentatively, D is TRBD1 (5 bases). The specimen was peripheral blood, collected from a patient treated with photon-based radiotherapy. The CDR3: CATSSDREGTGNTIYF. DNA of the CDR3: TGTGCCACCAGCAGTGACCGTGAGGGGACTGGAAACACCATATATTTT.